A single sample is the source of the 18 T cell receptor beta chains below, sequenced in a study of cytomegalovirus exposure and HLA in healthy donors. It was with 60 Vbeta and 13 Jbeta primers that the PCR ran. Some clones are missing from TCRdb's copy, which holds only in-frame ones; the method was immunoSEQ multiplex PCR. The sample includes about 100,000 clones, under 80% of them seen just once. Sequencing used PBMCs. These receptors all come from a man aged 40-50 years in good health and CMV-seropositive.

This clone was observed a few times. The chain carries TRBV28 and TRBJ2-6; the D gene is possibly TRBD2 (6 bases). The CDR3 has 17 amino acids. With 5 bases removed from V and 2 bases from J, the gap between germline ends came to 16 bases. The germline CDR1 and CDR2 sequences are MDHEN and SYDVKM. The CDR3 region has the DNA TGTGCCAGCAGTCCGGTCTGGGGAGGACCTGGGGCCAACGTCCTGACTTTC. This sequence encodes CASSPVWGGPGANVLTF. Full variable domain (remainder filled in from reference TRBV28 and TRBJ2-6): DVKVTQSSRYLVKRTGEKVFLECVQDMDHENMFWYRQDPGLGLRLIYFSYDVKMKEKGDIPEGYSVSREKKERFSLILESASTNQTSMYLCASSPVWGGPGANVLTFGAGSRLTVL.

The V gene is TRBV2, the J gene TRBJ2-5, with 11 bases identical to TRBD2. This CDR3 comprises 19 residues. In germline, CDR1 is SNHLY, CDR2 FYNNEI. J gave up 2 bases and V 0 bases, and 11 bases lay outside the gene matches. In DNA, the CDR3 is TGTGCCAGCAGTGAAGCGGGGTGGGCGGGACTAGCGGAACAAGAGACCCAGTACTTC. It specifies CASSEAGWAGLAEQETQYF.

The rearrangement links TRBV28 to TRBJ2-3; 9 bases fit TRBD1. Trimming cost V 4 bases and J 8 bases; bases outside gene matches: 7. Per the germline V gene, CDR1 is MDHEN and CDR2 is SYDVKM. This CDR3 has 14 amino acids. This CDR3 reads CASSSGTGQGTQYF. As DNA, the CDR3 is TGTGCCAGCAGTTCCGGGACAGGGCAAGGTACGCAGTATTTT. Full variable domain (outside the CDR3, taken from reference TRBV28 and TRBJ2-3): DVKVTQSSRYLVKRTGEKVFLECVQDMDHENMFWYRQDPGLGLRLIYFSYDVKMKEKGDIPEGYSVSREKKERFSLILESASTNQTSMYLCASSSGTGQGTQYFGPGTRLTVL.

V is TRBV28 and J is TRBJ1-5; D gene uncertain. CDR3 size: 12 residues. The V end lost 7 bases, the J end lost 16 bases, and 20 bases lay between the germline ends. Germline CDR1 is MDHEN and CDR2 is SYDVKM. CDR3 bases: TGTGCCAGCACCCCCCTTAATATGAACTTACATTTT. Translating it yields CASTPLNMNLHF.

The CDR3 spells CASSDGGARSGELFF. The CDR3 DNA reads as TGTGCCAGCAGTGACGGGGGGGCGCGGTCCGGGGAGCTGTTTTTT. The chain employs TRBV2 and TRBJ2-2; 8 positions agree with TRBD2. Per the germline V gene, CDR1 is SNHLY and CDR2 is FYNNEI. The CDR3 is made up of 15 amino acids. J lost 6 bases, V lost 3 bases, and 6 bases had no gene match.

The chain carries TRBV7-9 and TRBJ2-7; possible D gene TRBD1, 6 bases. Trimming took off 6 bases at V and 1 base at J, with 13 bases between the two ends. Germline CDR1 reads SEHNR; CDR2 reads FQNEAQ (reference sequence). The CDR3 runs to 14 residues. CDR3 sequence: CASSLDRRSYEQYF. In nucleotides, the CDR3 is TGTGCCAGCAGTCTCGACAGGCGATCCTACGAGCAGTACTTC.

This chain uses TRBV14 with TRBJ2-1; a weak D match, TRBD2 (5 bases). The CDR3 spans 16 residues. Germline V gene lookup returns CDR1 SGHDN and CDR2 FVKESK. V lost 1 base and J lost 2, with 12 bases in between. Here the CDR3 DNA reads TGTGCCAGCAGCCAAGTCGCGGGCGCTACCTACAATGAGCAGTTCTTC. Protein sequence: CASSQVAGATYNEQFF. The full variable domain, completed using reference TRBV14 and TRBJ2-1, is EAGVTQFPSHSVIEKGQTVTLRCDPISGHDNLYWYRRVMGKEIKFLLHFVKESKQDESGMPNNRFLAERTGGTYSTLKVQPAELEDSGVYFCASSQVAGATYNEQFFGPGTRLTVL.

The chain joins TRBV7-9 to TRBJ2-5, with 7 bases matching TRBD1. The CDR3 has 15 residues. V was pared by 2 bases and J by 5 bases, with 8 bases of the junction left unmatched. Germline CDR1 reads SEHNR; CDR2 reads FQNEAQ (reference sequence). The CDR3 nucleotides are TGTGCCAGCAGCTTATCGGGACAGCCGGAGGAGACCCAGTACTTC. This translates into CASSLSGQPEETQYF. Using reference TRBV7-9 and TRBJ2-5 for the parts outside the CDR3, the full variable domain is DTGVSQNPRHKITKRGQNVTFRCDPISEHNRLYWYRQTLGQGPEFLTYFQNEAQLEKSRLLSDRFSAERPKGSFSTLEIQRTEQGDSAMYLCASSLSGQPEETQYFGPGTRLLVL.

The chain combines TRBV6-1 with TRBJ2-3; possible D gene TRBD2, 6 bases. Germline-derived CDR1 and CDR2 are MNHNS and SASEGT. CDR3 length equals 15 residues. Between the trimmed V and J ends, which lost 5 bases and 2 bases, there was a span of 14 bases. CDR3 sequence: CASSRDSRSTDTQYF. DNA of the CDR3: TGTGCCAGCAGTCGGGACTCGCGGTCCACAGATACGCAGTATTTT.

V gene TRBV2 combines with J gene TRBJ2-7; D unresolved. The CDR3 runs 13 residues. Germline-derived CDR1 and CDR2 are SNHLY and FYNNEI. The ends were cut back, 0 bases at V and 3 bases at J, with 6 bases in the middle. CDR3 sequence: CASSEAVLYEQYF. The CDR3 nucleotides are TGTGCCAGCAGTGAAGCCGTCCTCTACGAGCAGTACTTC.

The table lists this clone with a count of one. V is TRBV21-1 and J is TRBJ1-2; TRBD1, as called in the table, went unchecked against the DNA. TRBV21-1 is reported as a pseudogene. The CDR3 runs 16 residues. The CDR3 nucleotides are TGTGCCAGCAGCAAAGAGGATAGGGGGCAGAGCTATGGCTACACCTTC. It encodes CASSKEDRGQSYGYTF.

CDR3 in amino acids: CASLPMGQGVHEQYF. The CDR3 coding sequence is TGTGCCAGCCTCCCGATGGGACAGGGCGTCCACGAGCAGTACTTC. The rearrangement joins TRBV6-1 to TRBJ2-7, with TRBD1 matching 9 bases. Trimming removed 8 bases from V and 5 bases from J; junction bases left unmatched: 13. The length of the CDR3 is 15 residues. CDR1 is MNHNS, CDR2 SASEGT, per germline.

This sequence joins TRBV5-1 and TRBJ2-5; TRBD2 agrees at 12 bases. The CDR3 sequence is 15 residues long. V dropped 4 bases and J dropped 2; count of bases not matched to a gene: 3. From germline, CDR1 is SGHRS and CDR2 YFSETQ. The CDR3 region has the DNA TGCGCCAGCAGCGGACTAGCGGGAACACAAGAGACCCAGTACTTC. This codes for CASSGLAGTQETQYF.

This chain joins TRBV5-1 and TRBJ1-6; a weak D match, TRBD1 (5 bases). CDR3 length: 14 residues. Deletions cut 4 bases from V and 7 bases from J, with 12 bases between. The germline gives CDR1 SGHRS, CDR2 YFSETQ. The CDR3 DNA sequence: TGCGCCAGCAGCGCCCAGGGTGTGAATTCACCCCTCCACTTT. Encoded protein: CASSAQGVNSPLHF. The entire variable domain, with the rest obtained from reference TRBV5-1 and TRBJ1-6, is as follows: KAGVTQTPRYLIKTRGQQVTLSCSPISGHRSVSWYQQTPGQGLQFLFEYFSETQRNKGNFPGRFSGRQFSNSRSEMNVSTLELGDSALYLCASSAQGVNSPLHFGNGTRLTVT.

This clone came up a few times. This chain joins TRBV29-1 and TRBJ2-7; D might be TRBD2 (6 bases). The CDR3 spans 11 residues. Germline V gene sequence: CDR1 SQVTM, CDR2 ANQGSEA. V lost 5 bases to trimming and J lost 5 bases, with 10 bases between them. The CDR3 region has the DNA TGCAGCGTTCTCCGGGAGCACGAGCAGTACTTC. Amino acids: CSVLREHEQYF.

The J gene is TRBJ1-3, the V gene TRBV5-4; a weak D match, TRBD1 (5 bases). The germline V gene has CDR1 SGHNT and CDR2 YYREEE (reference sequence). The CDR3 runs to 15 residues. Trimming removed 5 bases at V and 3 bases at J, with 15 bases between. The chain's CDR3 is CASSQNTGIGNTIYF. The DNA of the CDR3 is TGTGCCAGCAGTCAAAACACAGGAATTGGAAACACCATATATTTT.

The chain uses TRBV2 and TRBJ1-5; D call uncertain. Trimming took off 5 bases at V and 0 bases at J, with 14 bases between the two ends. CDR1 is SNHLY and CDR2 is FYNNEI in the germline V gene. The CDR3 has 16 amino acids. The CDR3 protein is CASSRGAIYSNQPQHF. In nucleotides, the CDR3 is TGTGCCAGCAGTCGGGGAGCCATTTATAGCAATCAGCCCCAGCATTTT.

The chain uses TRBV14 and TRBJ2-7; TRBD1 is a possible D gene (6 bases). With 4 bases removed from V and 3 bases from J, the gap between germline ends came to 13 bases. The CDR3 length is 14 residues. Germline values: CDR1 SGHDN, CDR2 FVKESK. The CDR3 sequence is CASSPQIGGYEQYF. The CDR3, as DNA: TGTGCCAGCAGCCCTCAAATAGGGGGCTACGAGCAGTACTTC.